This T cell receptor (beta chain) was retrieved from a study of graft-versus-host responses after intestinal transplantation. Turning to this clone: The antigen remains unidentified.

Clones were read by immunoSEQ multiplex PCR, and TCRdb kept only the in-frame ones, dropping some. The sample has about 27,000 clones, around 94% seen once. The germline CDR1 and CDR2 sequences are MNHEY and SMNVEV (reference sequence). The V end lost 3 bases, the J end lost 2 bases, and 14 bases lay between the germline ends. CDR3 length: 15 residues. Findings and caveats of the study: Recipient-marrow GvH clones were detected, some having first appeared in ileum or blood.

This chain joins TRBV27 and TRBJ2-7; tentatively, D is TRBD1 or TRBD2 (5 bases each). This TCR came from a human patient who received an intestinal transplant, so some T cells may come from the graft donor. The sequences come from PBMCs, collected approximately 32 days after intestinal transplant. The CDR3 nucleotides read TGTGCCAGCAGTTTGCGTGGGACCGAGACCTACGAGCAGTACTTC. It yields the protein CASSLRGTETYEQYF.